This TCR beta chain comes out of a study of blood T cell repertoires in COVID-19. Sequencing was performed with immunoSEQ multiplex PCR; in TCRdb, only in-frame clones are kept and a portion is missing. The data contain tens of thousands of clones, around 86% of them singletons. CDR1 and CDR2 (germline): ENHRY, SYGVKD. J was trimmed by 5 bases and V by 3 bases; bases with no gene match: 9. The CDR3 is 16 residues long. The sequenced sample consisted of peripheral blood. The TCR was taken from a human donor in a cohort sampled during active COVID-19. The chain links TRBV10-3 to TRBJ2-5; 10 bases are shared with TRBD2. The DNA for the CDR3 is TGTGCCATCAGTGACGGTTGGACTAGCGGACGGGAGACCCAGTACTTC. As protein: CAISDGWTSGRETQYF.